This passage covers 5 T cell receptor beta chains from one sample sequenced in a study of radiotherapy plus CTLA-4 blockade in lung cancer. Produced via immunoSEQ multiplex PCR; TCRdb's table is partial and in-frame only. The sample includes 86,000 or so clones, 78% seen only once; the top ten take 3.5% to 4.5%. The specimen was peripheral blood, collected from a patient treated with radiotherapy plus ipilimumab. Receptor source: a human donor with non-small cell lung cancer who had a partial response to radiotherapy plus ipilimumab. Some clones in this sample may be carry-over from other donors' samples.

J is TRBJ2-5 and V is TRBV29-1; D is possibly TRBD1 (6 bases). The CDR3 extends over 14 amino acids. CDR1 is SQVTM, CDR2 ANQGSEA, per germline. Trimming shortened V by 6 bases and J by 2 bases, and 16 bases separated the two germline ends. CDR3 residues: CSVRRGREQETQYF. The DNA of the CDR3 is TGCAGCGTCCGAAGGGGGAGAGAACAAGAGACCCAGTACTTC.

Of note for this clone: A far larger clone differs by one base, so this is likely a read error. The chain is built from TRBV11-2 and TRBJ1-1; the D gene is possibly TRBD1 (5 bases). Germline CDR1 reads SGHAT; CDR2 reads FQNNGV. The CDR3 loop spans 13 amino acids. V lost 3 bases and J 1 base, leaving 6 bases between the germline ends. The DNA for the CDR3 is TGTGCCAGCAGCTTGGGGGGGAACACTGAAGCTTTCTTT. This sequence encodes CASSLGGNTEAFF.

The rearrangement links TRBV27 to TRBJ2-2, with 10 bases fitting TRBD2. The trim removed 1 base at V and 5 bases at J, leaving 1 base unmatched. Germline V gene lookup returns CDR1 MNHEY and CDR2 SMNVEV (reference sequence). This CDR3 has 15 residues. DNA of the CDR3: TGTGCCAGCAGTTTATATAGCGGGGGGACCGGGGAGCTGTTTTTT. This encodes CASSLYSGGTGELFF.

This clone appeared once. The J gene is TRBJ2-3, the V gene TRBV5-1, with 13 bases matching TRBD2. With V trimmed by 0 bases and J by 1 base, 8 bases remained unmatched. This CDR3 spans 19 amino acids. Germline V gives CDR1 SGHRS, CDR2 YFSETQ. The CDR3 reads CASSLALAGGIVGTDTQYF. As DNA, the CDR3 is TGCGCCAGCAGCTTGGCACTAGCGGGAGGGATCGTAGGCACAGATACGCAGTATTTT.

This chain connects TRBV28 to TRBJ2-6; tentative D call: TRBD1 (6 bases). The CDR3 has 16 residues. The germline gives CDR1 MDHEN, CDR2 SYDVKM. V was shortened by 4 bases and J by 4 bases, with 14 bases between the two germline ends. In DNA form, the CDR3 reads TGTGCCAGCAGTTACCAGACAGGAGCCGGGGCCAACGTCCTGACTTTC. It codes for CASSYQTGAGANVLTF.